The rows below give T cell receptor beta chains drawn from one sample of a study of shared clonotypes between healthy human individuals. Sequenced by immunoSEQ multiplex PCR; TCRdb stores in-frame clones only, minus some. The sample lists 2.3 million or so clones; roughly 93% were seen once. Sequencing was carried out using naive CD4+ T cells from PBMCs. These receptors were taken from a man younger than 35 in good health. Some clones in this sample may be carry-over from other donors' samples. CDR3s include the opening cysteine and the closing phenylalanine or tryptophan. D genes are given only for firm matches. Some rows mark clone size as missing; the rest say once, few, many or name a class of expanded clone.

abundance,d_gene,j_gene,v_gene,CDR3aa,CDR3nt
.,.,TRBJ2-7,TRBV9,CASSPWGRGPHGYEQYF,TGTGCCAGCAGCCCATGGGGACGGGGTCCCCACGGCTACGAGCAGTACTTC
.,TRBD2,TRBJ2-1,TRBV10-2,CATSGLAAYNEQFF,TGCGCCACCTCCGGGCTAGCGGCCTACAATGAGCAGTTCTTC
once,.,TRBJ2-3,TRBV28,CASSSGSSTDTQYF,TGTGCCAGCAGTTCGGGCTCTAGCACAGATACGCAGTATTTT
.,TRBD2,TRBJ2-5,TRBV5-1,CASSQTSGTQETQYF,TGCGCCAGCAGCCAGACTAGCGGGACCCAAGAGACCCAGTACTTC
.,.,TRBJ2-1,TRBV7-3,CASSLRGPNGGEQFF,TGTGCCAGCAGCTTAAGGGGTCCGAACGGTGGGGAGCAGTTCTTC
.,.,TRBJ1-1,TRBV19,CASNRLNTEAFF,TGTGCCAGTAACAGGTTGAACACTGAAGCTTTCTTT
.,.,TRBJ2-5,TRBV5-4,CASSSGLTQETQYF,TGTGCCAGCAGCTCGGGACTTACACAAGAGACCCAGTACTTC
.,TRBD1,TRBJ1-5,TRBV28,CASLRDSWWGNQPQHF,TGTGCCAGCCTCCGGGACAGCTGGTGGGGCAATCAGCCCCAGCATTTT
once,TRBD1,TRBJ2-7,TRBV27,CAGDRDDEQYF,TGTGCCGGTGACAGGGACGACGAGCAGTACTTC
.,TRBD2,TRBJ2-7,TRBV28,CASAFSIRTSGSYEQYF,TGTGCCAGCGCCTTTTCTATAAGGACTAGCGGATCCTACGAGCAGTACTTC
.,TRBD2,TRBJ2-1,TRBV7-7,CASSPSGGPYNEQFF,TGTGCCAGCAGCCCTAGCGGGGGCCCCTACAATGAGCAGTTCTTC
.,.,TRBJ1-1,TRBV6-5,CASTLVRGTTEAFF,TGTGCCAGCACCTTAGTTCGGGGAACAACTGAAGCTTTCTTT
once,TRBD2,TRBJ2-5,TRBV27,CASSSAGLAGPQETQYF,TGTGCCAGCAGTTCCGCGGGACTAGCGGGACCTCAAGAGACCCAGTACTTC
.,.,TRBJ2-1,TRBV20-1,CSAKTYNEQFF,TGCAGTGCTAAAACCTACAATGAGCAGTTCTTC
.,TRBD1,TRBJ2-5,TRBV9,CASSVSEGTGRETQYF,TGTGCCAGCAGCGTAAGCGAAGGGACAGGGAGGGAGACCCAGTACTTC
.,TRBD1,TRBJ1-5,TRBV28,CASSSPRSTGSKNQPQHF,TGTGCCAGCAGTTCTCCTCGCTCGACAGGGTCTAAAAATCAGCCCCAGCATTTT
.,.,TRBJ2-2,TRBV11-3,CASSLLTGEDTGELFF,TGTGCCAGCAGCTTGCTAACAGGGGAGGACACCGGGGAGCTGTTTTTT
once,.,TRBJ2-7,TRBV5-1,CASSLVPSTYEQYF,TGCGCCAGCAGCTTGGTTCCTAGCACCTACGAGCAGTACTTC
.,.,TRBJ2-7,TRBV27,CASSLSPRVRVGEQYF,TGTGCCAGCAGTTTATCACCAAGGGTTAGGGTTGGCGAGCAGTACTTC
.,.,TRBJ2-5,TRBV2,CASSTQLGGEETQYF,TGTGCCAGCAGTACCCAACTAGGGGGAGAAGAGACCCAGTACTTC
.,.,TRBJ2-3,TRBV27,CASSLFGIRVGGSTDTQYF,TGTGCCAGCAGTTTATTTGGGATCCGGGTAGGAGGGTCCACAGATACGCAGTATTTT
.,.,TRBJ2-3,TRBV7-9,CASSRTETDTQYF,TGTGCCAGCAGCCGGACAGAAACAGATACGCAGTATTTT
.,TRBD2,TRBJ2-1,TRBV4-3,CASSHPTMGLAGGLGYNEQFF,TGCGCCAGCAGCCACCCTACTATGGGCCTAGCGGGAGGGTTAGGCTACAATGAGCAGTTCTTC
.,TRBD1,TRBJ1-2,TRBV9,CASSGTGSNYGGYTF,TGTGCCAGCAGCGGGACAGGTTCTAACTATGGGGGCTACACCTTC
.,.,TRBJ1-1,TRBV27,CASPVRDGGYMNTEAFF,TGTGCCAGCCCCGTACGCGACGGAGGATACATGAACACTGAAGCTTTCTTT
.,TRBD1,TRBJ1-2,TRBV28,CASSTTTGGADGYTF,TGTGCCAGCAGCACGACCACAGGGGGCGCGGATGGCTACACCTTC
.,.,TRBJ1-1,TRBV7-2,CASSLRGGLHDTEAFF,TGTGCCAGCAGCTTACGCGGGGGGCTGCACGACACTGAAGCTTTCTTT
once,.,TRBJ1-1,TRBV29-1,CSSAGGLNTEAFF,TGCAGCTCGGCGGGCGGGTTGAACACTGAAGCTTTCTTT
.,TRBD2,TRBJ2-1,TRBV4-1,CASSQESSGEQFF,TGCGCCAGCAGCCAAGAGTCTAGCGGGGAGCAGTTCTTC
.,.,TRBJ1-2,TRBV11-2,CASSLAPGGYTF,TGTGCCAGCAGCTTAGCACCGGGAGGCTACACCTTC
.,.,TRBJ2-7,TRBV27,CASSLSGQVGGEQYF,TGTGCCAGCAGTTTATCGGGACAGGTGGGGGGGGAGCAGTACTTC
.,TRBD1,TRBJ2-7,TRBV9,CASSGRDRIHEQYF,TGTGCCAGCAGCGGCCGGGACAGGATTCACGAGCAGTACTTC
.,TRBD2,TRBJ2-5,TRBV27,CASKRPGLETTQYF,TGTGCCAGCAAGAGACCGGGACTAGAGACGACCCAGTACTTC
.,.,TRBJ2-1,TRBV7-3,CASSSTGGASSYNEQFF,TGTGCCAGCAGCTCAACCGGCGGAGCTAGCTCCTACAATGAGCAGTTCTTC
once,.,TRBJ1-5,TRBV29-1,CSAGGNQPQHF,TGCAGCGCCGGGGGTAATCAGCCCCAGCATTTT
.,.,TRBJ1-5,TRBV27,CASSLGGRSNQPQHF,TGTGCCAGCAGTTTGGGAGGGAGGAGCAATCAGCCCCAGCATTTT
once,TRBD2,TRBJ2-1,TRBV5-1,CASRTSGTYNEQFF,TGCGCCAGCAGGACTAGCGGGACTTACAATGAGCAGTTCTTC
.,.,TRBJ2-3,TRBV9,CASSVGSRPDTQYF,TGTGCCAGCAGCGTAGGTTCTAGGCCAGATACGCAGTATTTT
.,.,TRBJ1-5,TRBV19,CASVTRDGQPQHF,TGTGCCAGTGTTACAAGGGACGGACAGCCCCAGCATTTT
.,TRBD1,TRBJ2-7,TRBV4-1,CASSQETGVGEQYF,TGCGCCAGCAGCCAGGAAACAGGGGTTGGCGAGCAGTACTTC
.,.,TRBJ2-1,TRBV28,CASSPPSGVRGFGEQFF,TGTGCCAGCAGTCCGCCTTCTGGGGTACGGGGTTTCGGTGAGCAGTTCTTC
once,TRBD2,TRBJ2-7,TRBV7-2,CASTLELAAYEQYF,TGTGCCAGCACCTTGGAGCTAGCGGCCTACGAGCAGTACTTC
.,.,TRBJ1-1,TRBV19,CASSSRANTEAFF,TGTGCCAGTAGCAGCCGGGCCAACACTGAAGCTTTCTTT
.,.,TRBJ2-5,TRBV5-1,CASTVGPGATQETQYF,TGCGCCAGCACCGTGGGCCCGGGGGCAACCCAAGAGACCCAGTACTTC
.,TRBD1,TRBJ1-2,TRBV5-4,CASSHPTTTGKEPDGYTF,TGTGCCAGCAGCCATCCTACTACGACAGGGAAAGAGCCAGATGGCTACACCTTC
.,.,TRBJ1-5,TRBV28,CASRANQPQHF,TGTGCCAGCAGGGCAAATCAGCCCCAGCATTTT
once,.,TRBJ1-1,TRBV11-2,CASSLDLAGRPEAFF,TGTGCCAGCAGCTTAGATCTGGCGGGGAGGCCTGAAGCTTTCTTT
.,.,TRBJ2-2,TRBV7-2,CASSYSAVTGELFF,TGTGCCAGCAGCTATAGTGCGGTGACCGGGGAGCTGTTTTTT
.,TRBD1,TRBJ1-5,TRBV15,CATSAGEGQGSYQPQHF,TGTGCCACCAGCGCTGGAGAGGGACAGGGCTCGTATCAGCCCCAGCATTTT
.,.,TRBJ2-7,TRBV5-4,CASRGGVRDGTYEQYF,TGTGCCAGCAGGGGGGGCGTGCGGGACGGAACCTACGAGCAGTACTTC
.,TRBD1,TRBJ1-2,TRBV7-2,CASSLDRGQGYTF,TGTGCCAGCAGCCTAGACAGGGGTCAAGGCTACACCTTC
.,TRBD2,TRBJ2-1,TRBV7-2,CASSLLGLAGPGEQFF,TGTGCCAGCAGCTTATTGGGACTAGCGGGGCCTGGGGAGCAGTTCTTC
.,.,TRBJ2-5,TRBV7-2,CASSSPPERRSGPQYF,TGTGCCAGCAGCTCCCCCCCCGAGCGGCGGTCAGGGCCCCAGTACTTC
.,.,TRBJ2-7,TRBV28,CASSSPGVTPVGEQYF,TGTGCCAGCAGTTCCCCCGGGGTGACCCCCGTGGGCGAGCAGTACTTC